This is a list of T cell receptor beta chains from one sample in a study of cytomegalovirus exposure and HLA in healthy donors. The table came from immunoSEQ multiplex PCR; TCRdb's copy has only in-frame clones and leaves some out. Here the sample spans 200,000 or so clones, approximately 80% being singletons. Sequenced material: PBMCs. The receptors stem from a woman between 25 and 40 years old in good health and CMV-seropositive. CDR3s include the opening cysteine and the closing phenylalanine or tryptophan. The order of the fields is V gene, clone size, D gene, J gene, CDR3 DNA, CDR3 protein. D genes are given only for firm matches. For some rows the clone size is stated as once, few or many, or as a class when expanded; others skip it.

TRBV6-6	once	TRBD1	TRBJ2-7	TGTGCCAGCAGTTACCGGGACAGAAACGAGCAGTACTTC	CASSYRDRNEQYF
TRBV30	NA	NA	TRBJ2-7	TGTGCCTGGAGTGATACTGCCTACGAGCAGTACTTC	CAWSDTAYEQYF
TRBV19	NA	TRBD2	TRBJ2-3	TGTGCCAGTAGGAGGATCGGGGCTAGCGGGAGGGATACAGATACGCAGTATTTT	CASRRIGASGRDTDTQYF
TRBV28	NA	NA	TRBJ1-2	TGTGCCAGCAGTCGCGGGACTTCTTATGGCTACACCTTC	CASSRGTSYGYTF
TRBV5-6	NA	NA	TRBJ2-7	TGTGCCAGCTTTGTGCGTTTGCGGACAGCCCCCTACGAGCAGTACTTC	CASFVRLRTAPYEQYF
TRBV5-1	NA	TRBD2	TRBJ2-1	TGCGCCAGCAGCTTGGGGTGGACTAGCGTCAACAATGAGCAGTTCTTC	CASSLGWTSVNNEQFF
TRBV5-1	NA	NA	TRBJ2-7	TGCGCCAGCAGCTTGGACAGGGTAGGCGAGCAGTACTTC	CASSLDRVGEQYF
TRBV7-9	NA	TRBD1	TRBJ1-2	TGTGCCAGCACCGATACGGACAGGGAAGGTCATGGCTACACCTTC	CASTDTDREGHGYTF
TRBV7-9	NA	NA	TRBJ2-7	TGTGCCAGCAGCTTAGCTACCTACGAGCAGTACTTC	CASSLATYEQYF
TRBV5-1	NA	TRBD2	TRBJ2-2	TGCGCCAGCAGGGGACTAGCGGGAGGATACACCGGGGAGCTGTTTTTT	CASRGLAGGYTGELFF
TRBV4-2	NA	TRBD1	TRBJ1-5	TGTGCCAGCAGCCAAGATCTAGGACAGGGGCCCCATCGCCCCCAGCATTTT	CASSQDLGQGPHRPQHF
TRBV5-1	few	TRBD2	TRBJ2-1	TGCGCCAGCAGCTTGGGAGGGACTAGCGGGAATAATGAGCAGTTCTTC	CASSLGGTSGNNEQFF
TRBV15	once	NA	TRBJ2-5	TGTGCCACCAGCATCAGGACATTCGGCGGAGAGACCCAGTACTTC	CATSIRTFGGETQYF
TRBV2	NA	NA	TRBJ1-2	TGTGCCAGCAGTGAGAGGGGGTCAAGCTATGGCTACACCTTC	CASSERGSSYGYTF
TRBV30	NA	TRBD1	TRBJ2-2	TGTGCCTGGAGGGGAGACAGGGTAAACACCGGGGAGCTGTTTTTT	CAWRGDRVNTGELFF
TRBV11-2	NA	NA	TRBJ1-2	TGTGCCAGCAGTTTCGGGACATCTCCTTATGGCTACACCTTC	CASSFGTSPYGYTF
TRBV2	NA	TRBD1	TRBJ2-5	TGTGCCAGCATCCTGGCCCCATGGGGACAGCAAGAGACCCAGTACTTC	CASILAPWGQQETQYF
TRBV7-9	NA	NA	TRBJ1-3	TGTGCCAGCAGCTTAGGCGGTGGAAGCTCTGGAAACACCATATATTTT	CASSLGGGSSGNTIYF
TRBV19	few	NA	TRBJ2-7	TGTGCCAGTAGTTACCGGGACAACTACGAGCAGTACTTC	CASSYRDNYEQYF
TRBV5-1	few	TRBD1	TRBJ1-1	TGCGCCAGCAGCGGTAACAGGGGTTTGAGCACTGAAGCTTTCTTT	CASSGNRGLSTEAFF
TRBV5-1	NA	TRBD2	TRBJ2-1	TGCGCCAGCAGCTTGGGGAGGACTAGTCCCAATGAGCAGTTCTTC	CASSLGRTSPNEQFF
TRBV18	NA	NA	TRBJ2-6	TGTGCCAGCTCACCAATTGCGGGCTCTGGGGCCAACGTCCTGACTTTC	CASSPIAGSGANVLTF
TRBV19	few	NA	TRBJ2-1	TGTGCCAGTAGTGTCGCGGTGAGGGTAGGGTTGGGGAATGAGCAGTTCTTC	CASSVAVRVGLGNEQFF
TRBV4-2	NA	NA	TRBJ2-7	TGTGCCAGCAGCCAAGATCGGGATTACGAGCAGTACTTC	CASSQDRDYEQYF
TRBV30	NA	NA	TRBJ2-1	TGTGCCTGGAGTGTATGGTCCGGGGAATTGGGCAATGAGCAGTTCTTC	CAWSVWSGELGNEQFF
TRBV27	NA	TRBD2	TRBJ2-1	TGTGCCAGCAGTTCCTGGACTAGCGGGGGCACCTACAATGAGCAGTTCTTC	CASSSWTSGGTYNEQFF
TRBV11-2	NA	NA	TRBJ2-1	TGTGCCAGCAGCTTAAGAGGGCCTCAGGACAATGAGCAGTTCTTC	CASSLRGPQDNEQFF
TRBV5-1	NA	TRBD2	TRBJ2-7	TGCGCCAGCAGCACTAGCGGGCCTGCCTACGAGCAGTACTTC	CASSTSGPAYEQYF
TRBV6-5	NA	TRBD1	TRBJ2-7	TGTGCCACGCGGTCCTCGGGACAGATCCCTTACGAGCAGTACTTC	CATRSSGQIPYEQYF
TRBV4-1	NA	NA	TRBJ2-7	TGCGCCAGCAGCCAAGAACGGCGGAGCGCCTACGAGCAGTACTTC	CASSQERRSAYEQYF
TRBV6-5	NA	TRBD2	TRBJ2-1	TGTGCCAGCAGTTACTCGGCTAGCGGCTCCTACAATGAGCAGTTCTTC	CASSYSASGSYNEQFF
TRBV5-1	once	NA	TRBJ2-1	TGCGCCAGCAGCTTGGCTCTAGCGATCTCCTACAATGAGCAGTTCTTC	CASSLALAISYNEQFF
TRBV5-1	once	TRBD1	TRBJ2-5	TGCGCCAGCAGCTTAGGGGGACAGGTACTCAAAGAGACCCAGTACTTC	CASSLGGQVLKETQYF
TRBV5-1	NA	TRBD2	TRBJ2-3	TGCGCCAGCAGCTTAACTAGCGGGGGCACAGATACGCAGTATTTT	CASSLTSGGTDTQYF
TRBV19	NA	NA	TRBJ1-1	TGTGCCAGTAGTATTGAGGGCAACACTGAAGCTTTCTTT	CASSIEGNTEAFF
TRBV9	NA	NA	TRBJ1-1	TGTGCCAGCTCCCAAGACCGGGACTTTGGTCGAGCTTTCTTT	CASSQDRDFGRAFF
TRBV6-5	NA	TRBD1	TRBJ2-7	TGTGCCAGCAGGCGGACAGGGGTAGCCGAGCAGTACTTC	CASRRTGVAEQYF
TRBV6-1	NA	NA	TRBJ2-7	TGTGCCAGCAGTGAAGGAGGCAGCGTCTACGAGCAGTACTTC	CASSEGGSVYEQYF
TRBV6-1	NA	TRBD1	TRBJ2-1	TGTGCCAGCAGGGAGGGACAGGCCTGGGATGAGCAGTTCTTC	CASREGQAWDEQFF
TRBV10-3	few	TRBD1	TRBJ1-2	TGTGCCATCAGCGGACAGGACTATGGCTACACCTTC	CAISGQDYGYTF
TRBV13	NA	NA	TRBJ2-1	TGTGCCAGCAGCTTCCACACAGCTGGTGAGCAGTTCTTC	CASSFHTAGEQFF
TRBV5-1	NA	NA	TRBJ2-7	TGCGCCAGCAGGCAAAGGGCGGGGGCTTACGAGCAGTACTTC	CASRQRAGAYEQYF
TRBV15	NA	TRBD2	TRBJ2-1	TGTGCCACCAGCGGACGAAAGATACTAGCGGGAGGGTACATTGAGCAGTTCTTC	CATSGRKILAGGYIEQFF
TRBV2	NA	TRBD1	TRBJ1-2	TGTGCCAGCTGTATCATCCCGGGACAGGGCGAAGGTAGCGGCTACACCTTC	CASCIIPGQGEGSGYTF
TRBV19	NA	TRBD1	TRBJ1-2	TGTGCCAGTAGATCTGGACAGGGCTATGGCTACACCTTC	CASRSGQGYGYTF
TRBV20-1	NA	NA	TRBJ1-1	TGCATTACGACCGGGAGACAGCAGACTTTCTTT	CITTGRQQTFF
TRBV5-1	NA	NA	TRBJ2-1	TGCGCCAGCAGCTTGGATGGGGACACAGACTCCTACAATGAGCAGTTCTTC	CASSLDGDTDSYNEQFF
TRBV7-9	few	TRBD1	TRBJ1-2	TGTGCCAGCAGCTTACCAGGGGGCGCGGACTATGGCTACACCTTC	CASSLPGGADYGYTF
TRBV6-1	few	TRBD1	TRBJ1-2	TGTGCCAGCAGCCAGGGGGCGCTCAACTATGGCTACACCTTC	CASSQGALNYGYTF
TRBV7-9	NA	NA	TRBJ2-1	TGTGCCAGCAGCCCTATTCAGATAGGTGGGAGCTCCTACAATGAGCAGTTCTTC	CASSPIQIGGSSYNEQFF
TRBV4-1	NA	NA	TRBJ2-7	TGCGCCAGCAGCCCCTCCCACGGGACAAATCTTTACGAGCAGTACTTC	CASSPSHGTNLYEQYF
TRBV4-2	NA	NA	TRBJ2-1	TGTGCCAGCAGCCAAGAAGGCACTAGCCAGAATGAGCAGTTCTTC	CASSQEGTSQNEQFF
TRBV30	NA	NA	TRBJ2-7	TGTGCCTGGAGTGATAGCCCTTACGAGCAGTACTTC	CAWSDSPYEQYF
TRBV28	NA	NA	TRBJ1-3	TGTGCCAGCAGGTCGACAGGCTCTGGAAACACCATATATTTT	CASRSTGSGNTIYF
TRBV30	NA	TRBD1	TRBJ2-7	TGTGCCTGGTCGACAGGGTACGAGCAGTACTTC	CAWSTGYEQYF
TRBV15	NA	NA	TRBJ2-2	TGTGCCACCAGCAGAGATTTGAGCACCGGGGAGCTGTTTTTT	CATSRDLSTGELFF
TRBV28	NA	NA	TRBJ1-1	TGTGCCAGCAGCCGGAGGGGAGAAGCTTTCTTT	CASSRRGEAFF
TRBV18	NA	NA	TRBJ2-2	TGTGCCAGCTCCCCCCGACAGACGAACACCGGGGAGCTGTTTTTT	CASSPRQTNTGELFF
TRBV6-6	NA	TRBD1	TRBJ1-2	TGTGCCAGCAGTGCCACAGGGGCATCGGGCTATGGCTACACCTTC	CASSATGASGYGYTF
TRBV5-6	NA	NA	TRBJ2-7	TGTGCCAGCAGCTCCGTTAGTGGGCGCGAGCAGTACTTC	CASSSVSGREQYF